The 30 T cell receptor beta chains presented below share a single source sample, sequenced in a study of cytomegalovirus exposure and HLA in healthy donors. A multiplex PCR was run with 60 Vbeta primers and 13 Jbeta primers. Profiled with immunoSEQ multiplex PCR; TCRdb holds only in-frame clones, not every one. Of approximately 53,000 clones listed, 60% to 75% are singletons. The sequencing sample was made of PBMCs. The receptors come from a woman between 50 and 59 years old in good health and CMV-seronegative.

J is TRBJ2-1 and V is TRBV7-3; TRBD2 agrees at 7 bases. Germline V CDR1 and CDR2: SGHTA, FQGTGA. Losses at the gene ends were 6 bases for V and 2 bases for J; bases not matched to a gene: 7. The CDR3 is 15 residues long. CDR3: CASSSSGDAYNEQFF. The CDR3, as DNA: TGTGCCAGCAGTTCCAGCGGGGACGCCTACAATGAGCAGTTCTTC. The full variable domain, with the rest looked up from reference TRBV7-3 and TRBJ2-1, is GAGVSQTPSNKVTEKGKYVELRCDPISGHTALYWYRQSLGQGPEFLIYFQGTGAADDSGLPNDRFFAVRPEGSVSTLKIQRTERGDSAVYLCASSSSGDAYNEQFFGPGTRLTVL.

This chain uses TRBV10-3 with TRBJ2-1; 9 bases align to TRBD1. This CDR3 is 14 amino acids long. Germline assignment: CDR1 ENHRY and CDR2 SYGVKD. The trim removed 7 bases at V and 6 bases at J, leaving 7 bases unmatched. DNA for the CDR3: TGTGCCATCAAATCGGACAGGGGAGGCAATGAGCAGTTCTTC. It translates to CAIKSDRGGNEQFF.

The V call is TRBV4-2, the J call TRBJ2-1; 11 nucleotides agree with TRBD2. This CDR3 has 18 residues. V shed 4 bases, J shed 7 bases, and the junction held 15 bases outside the gene matches. Per germline, CDR1 LGHNA and CDR2 YNFKEQ. Here the CDR3 reads CASSRLEISGGAGNEQFF. Written as DNA, the CDR3 is TGTGCCAGCAGCCGCCTCGAAATTAGCGGGGGGGCAGGAAATGAGCAGTTCTTC.

The chain links TRBV2 to TRBJ2-4, with 9 bases matching TRBD2. The CDR3 has 13 amino acids. Germline V gene sequence: CDR1 SNHLY, CDR2 FYNNEI. Trimming at V came to 3 bases and at J to 9 bases, leaving 3 bases not matched to a gene. The CDR3 DNA reads as TGTGCCAGCAGTGACGGGACTAGCATCATTCAGTACTTC. Translating gives CASSDGTSIIQYF.

The chain is built from TRBV7-9 and TRBJ1-2; D is possibly TRBD1 (5 bases). Trimming pared 5 bases from V and 9 bases from J, leaving 13 bases between. This CDR3 is 12 amino acids long. In germline, CDR1 is SEHNR, CDR2 FQNEAQ (reference sequence). The CDR3 here is CASSPERGSYTF. The CDR3, as DNA: TGTGCCAGCAGCCCCGAGCGGGGGAGCTACACCTTC.

This clone was counted between two and nine times. CDR3 protein: CAISGQVNTEAFF. As DNA, the CDR3 is TGTGCCATCAGTGGACAGGTGAACACTGAAGCTTTCTTT. The chain couples TRBV10-3 to TRBJ1-1, with a possible D match to TRBD1 (6 bases). From germline, CDR1 is ENHRY and CDR2 SYGVKD. V lost 4 bases to trimming and J lost 0 bases, with 6 bases between them. CDR3 length: 13 residues.

The chain has TRBV7-6 and TRBJ1-6; TRBD1 matches at 8 bases. V shed 0 bases, J shed 8 bases, and the junction held 9 bases outside the gene matches. Per the germline V gene, CDR1 is SGHVS and CDR2 is FNYEAQ. The length of the CDR3 is 17 residues. This CDR3 reads CASSLASAGGLYSPLHF. As DNA, the CDR3 is TGTGCCAGCAGCTTAGCGAGCGCAGGGGGCTTGTATTCACCCCTCCACTTT.

The genes are TRBV7-7 and TRBJ2-5; a weak D match, TRBD2 (6 bases). Germline CDR1 reads SSHAT; CDR2 reads FNYEAQ (reference sequence). Between the trimmed V and J ends, which lost 2 bases and 5 bases, there was a span of 15 bases. The CDR3 loop spans 15 amino acids. CDR3 nucleotide sequence: TGTGCCAGCAGCTTATTGGGGGGTACGAAGGAGACCCAGTACTTC. Translation gives CASSLLGGTKETQYF. Full variable domain (rest looked up from reference TRBV7-7 and TRBJ2-5): GAGVSQSPRYKVTKRGQDVTLRCDPISSHATLYWYQQALGQGPEFLTYFNYEAQPDKSGLPSDRFSAERPEGSISTLTIQRTEQRDSAMYRCASSLLGGTKETQYFGPGTRLLVL.

The chain recombines TRBV2 with TRBJ2-7, with D possibly TRBD2 on 5 matching bases. The CDR3 contains 12 residues. The germline V gene has CDR1 SNHLY and CDR2 FYNNEI. Trimming left V 6 bases short and J 2 bases short, with 8 bases between. For the CDR3, the DNA is TGTGCCAGCAGACGGGATACCTACGAGCAGTACTTC. Encoded protein: CASRRDTYEQYF.

J is TRBJ2-1 and V is TRBV5-5, with 12 bases identical to TRBD2. V lost 5 bases to trimming and J lost 5 bases; unmatched junction nucleotides: 5. This CDR3 is built from 15 residues. Germline CDR1 SGHKS, CDR2 YYEKEE (reference sequence). The CDR3 bases are TGTGCCAGCAGTCCGACTAGCGGGGGCCACAATGAGCAGTTCTTC. Translating it yields CASSPTSGGHNEQFF. Full variable domain (rest looked up from reference TRBV5-5 and TRBJ2-1): DAGVTQSPTHLIKTRGQQVTLRCSPISGHKSVSWYQQVLGQGPQFIFQYYEKEERGRGNFPDRFSARQFPNYSSELNVNALLLGDSALYLCASSPTSGGHNEQFFGPGTRLTVL.

This clone has only one observation. This chain links TRBV7-2 with TRBJ1-1; D is perhaps TRBD1 (5 bases). The V and J ends lost 4 bases and 3 bases respectively, with 12 bases between them. This CDR3 region has 14 residues. CDR1 and CDR2 (germline): SGHTA, FQGNSA. The CDR3 DNA follows: TGTGCCAGCAGCTCGCAGGGTACGGACACTGAAGCTTTCTTT. It translates to CASSSQGTDTEAFF.

The V call is TRBV28, the J call TRBJ2-7; maybe TRBD1 (6 bases). V lost 8 bases and J 4 bases, leaving 18 bases between the germline ends. Germline values: CDR1 MDHEN, CDR2 SYDVKM. The CDR3 has 14 residues. The CDR3 reads CASAVRTAWYEQYF. CDR3 nucleotides: TGTGCCAGCGCTGTCCGGACAGCTTGGTACGAGCAGTACTTC.

The genes are TRBV6-5 and TRBJ1-5; D perhaps matches TRBD1 (5 bases). Germline CDR1 reads MNHEY; CDR2 reads SVGAGI. CDR3 length: 14 residues. V dropped 0 bases and J dropped 6 bases, with 9 bases sitting between them. The CDR3 sequence is CASSYSSGSQPQHF. The CDR3 DNA reads as TGTGCCAGCAGTTACTCCTCAGGGTCTCAGCCCCAGCATTTT.

The V call is TRBV7-9, the J call TRBJ2-1; TRBD2 matches 12 bases. Germline CDR1 and CDR2: SEHNR and FQNEAQ (reference sequence). The CDR3 contains 17 residues. The V segment lost 8 bases and the J segment 5 bases; nucleotides outside the gene matches: 13. Here the CDR3 DNA reads TGTGCCAGCTCGGGGGAAACGGGACTAGCGGGTAACAATGAGCAGTTCTTC. Its translation: CASSGETGLAGNNEQFF. The entire variable domain, with the rest obtained from reference TRBV7-9 and TRBJ2-1, is as follows: DTGVSQNPRHKITKRGQNVTFRCDPISEHNRLYWYRQTLGQGPEFLTYFQNEAQLEKSRLLSDRFSAERPKGSFSTLEIQRTEQGDSAMYLCASSGETGLAGNNEQFFGPGTRLTVL.

This rearrangement joins TRBV30 to TRBJ1-3; no firm D call. CDR1 and CDR2 (germline): GTSNPN, SVGIG (reference sequence). Between the trimmed V and J ends, which lost 3 bases and 3 bases, there was a span of 12 bases. The CDR3 is 14 amino acids. This chain's CDR3 is CAWSPGFFGNTIYF. For the CDR3, the DNA is TGTGCCTGGAGCCCGGGTTTCTTTGGAAACACCATATATTTT. Full variable domain (rest looked up from reference TRBV30 and TRBJ1-3): SQTIHQWPATLVQPVGSPLSLECTVEGTSNPNLYWYRQAAGRGLQLLFYSVGIGQISSEVPQNLSASRPQDRQFILSSKKLLLSDSGFYLCAWSPGFFGNTIYFGEGSWLTVV.

The genes are TRBV9 and TRBJ2-1; TRBD2 matches 9 bases. V was pared by 2 bases and J by 8 bases, with 2 bases of the junction left unmatched. The CDR3 consists of 13 residues. CDR1 is SGDLS, CDR2 YYNGEE, per germline. The CDR3: CASSVGLADEQFF. The CDR3, as DNA: TGTGCCAGCAGCGTGGGACTAGCCGATGAGCAGTTCTTC.

CDR3 sequence reads: CAWSMGDNQPQHF. The DNA for the CDR3 is TGTGCCTGGAGTATGGGAGACAATCAGCCCCAGCATTTT. The chain recombines TRBV30 with TRBJ1-5; unclear D gene. CDR1 is GTSNPN, CDR2 SVGIG, per germline (reference sequence). The CDR3 consists of 13 residues. With 2 bases removed from V and 3 bases from J, the gap between germline ends came to 8 bases.

The table lists this clone with a few counts. The chain carries TRBV13 and TRBJ2-5; 13 bases map to TRBD2. Germline CDR1 and CDR2: PRHDT and FYEKMQ (reference sequence). The CDR3 is made up of 17 amino acids. V shed 5 bases and J 5 bases; nucleotides not matched to a gene: 11. The CDR3 region is CASSPTTSGGIWETQYF. The CDR3 nucleotides are TGTGCCAGCAGCCCCACGACTAGCGGGGGGATTTGGGAGACCCAGTACTTC.

This chain links TRBV15 with TRBJ1-5, with 9 bases identical to TRBD1. There are 14 residues in the CDR3. The junction had 5 bases not matched to a gene; V was cut back by 7 bases and J by 4 bases. CDR1 is LNHNV and CDR2 is YYDKDF in the germline V gene (reference sequence). The CDR3 region is CATNGQGLNQPQHF. The CDR3 DNA reads TGTGCCACCAACGGACAGGGGCTAAATCAGCCCCAGCATTTT.

The chain has TRBV28 and TRBJ2-7, with D hard to call. The CDR3 extends over 13 amino acids. The V gene lost 2 bases and the J gene lost 1 base, with 6 bases spanning the gap. Germline lookup yields CDR1 MDHEN and CDR2 SYDVKM. The CDR3 DNA reads TGTGCCAGCAGTTTACCCCTATCCTACGAGCAGTACTTC. Amino acid sequence: CASSLPLSYEQYF.

The chain employs TRBV9 and TRBJ1-1, with D maybe TRBD1 (6 bases). This CDR3 comprises 15 residues. In germline, CDR1 is SGDLS, CDR2 YYNGEE. Trimming pared 0 bases from V and 2 bases from J, leaving 11 bases between. The CDR3 DNA reads as TGTGCCAGCAGCGTAGAGGGGGTCATAAACACTGAAGCTTTCTTT. Residues: CASSVEGVINTEAFF.

The chain couples TRBV27 to TRBJ2-7; tentatively, D is TRBD2 (7 bases). V was pared by 4 bases and J by 6 bases, with 22 bases between. This CDR3 spans 16 amino acids. Germline loops: CDR1 MNHEY, CDR2 SMNVEV (reference sequence). DNA of the CDR3: TGTGCCAGCAGTTCCGGAGGGGGGGTGGGACGCGGCGAGCAGTACTTC. This sequence encodes CASSSGGGVGRGEQYF.

The chain carries TRBV2 and TRBJ2-2; 7 positions agree with TRBD1. The CDR3 is 13 residues long. J was trimmed by 7 bases and V by 4 bases; bases with no gene match: 3. Germline V gives CDR1 SNHLY, CDR2 FYNNEI. The CDR3 sequence: CASSGQGNGELFF. CDR3 coding DNA: TGTGCCAGCAGTGGACAGGGTAACGGGGAGCTGTTTTTT.

This chain connects TRBV7-9 to TRBJ2-1, with 8 bases fitting TRBD1. Germline CDR1 and CDR2: SEHNR and FQNEAQ (reference sequence). V shed 8 bases and J 7 bases; nucleotides not matched to a gene: 10. The CDR3 runs to 14 residues. The CDR3 sequence: CASSWGTGGNEQFF. Written as DNA, the CDR3 is TGTGCCAGCTCATGGGGGACAGGTGGGAATGAGCAGTTCTTC.

This clone was counted a few times. The V gene is TRBV29-1, the J gene TRBJ1-5; D perhaps matches TRBD1 (6 bases). Germline values: CDR1 SQVTM, CDR2 ANQGSEA. The CDR3 is 13 residues long. V was cut by 2 bases and J by 6 bases, with 11 bases left in between. The CDR3 sequence: CSVELGGAQPQHF. CDR3 in DNA: TGCAGCGTTGAACTAGGGGGAGCTCAGCCCCAGCATTTT.

V is TRBV20-1 and J is TRBJ2-7, with a possible D match to TRBD1 (5 bases). The CDR3 loop spans 10 amino acids. The V end lost 6 bases, the J end lost 4 bases, and 7 bases lay between the germline ends. Germline V gene data show CDR1 as DFQATT and CDR2 as SNEGSKA (reference sequence). The DNA for the CDR3 is TGCAGTGCCCAGGGTTACGAGCAGTACTTC. As protein: CSAQGYEQYF.

This chain uses TRBV12-5 with TRBJ2-1; 9 nucleotides agree with TRBD2. Looked up from germline, CDR1 is LGHNT and CDR2 is FRNRAP. The V and J ends lost 0 bases and 7 bases, in that order; junction bases with no gene match: 10. The CDR3 has 17 amino acids. The CDR3 here is CASGLVLSREGVNEQFF. Here the CDR3 DNA reads TGTGCTAGTGGTTTGGTACTCTCGCGGGAGGGGGTGAATGAGCAGTTCTTC.

This clone was seen only once. The gene calls are TRBV10-3 and TRBJ2-3; TRBD1 matches 12 bases. With V trimmed by 2 bases and J by 0 bases, 15 bases remained unmatched. This CDR3 region has 21 residues. Germline lookup yields CDR1 ENHRY and CDR2 SYGVKD. As DNA, the CDR3 is TGTGCCATCAGTGAGCCCTCCCCCGGGACAGGGGGCGAGACTAGCACAGATACGCAGTATTTT. It is translated as CAISEPSPGTGGETSTDTQYF.

The genes are TRBV4-2 and TRBJ2-1; 7 bases align to TRBD2. The CDR3 has 16 amino acids. V shed 0 bases, J shed 4 bases, and the junction held 6 bases outside the gene matches. Looked up from germline, CDR1 is LGHNA and CDR2 is YNFKEQ. CDR3 residues: CASSQDRLAAYNEQFF. In DNA, the CDR3 is TGTGCCAGCAGCCAAGATCGGCTAGCGGCGTACAATGAGCAGTTCTTC.

The chain carries TRBV2 and TRBJ1-2, with D maybe TRBD1 (5 bases). The CDR3 sequence is 14 residues long. Germline V lookup: CDR1 SNHLY, CDR2 FYNNEI. Trimming removed 8 bases at V and 8 bases at J, with 21 bases between. CDR3 protein: CASSVVGGVGGYTF. CDR3 sequence (DNA): TGTGCCAGCTCGGTAGTGGGAGGGGTCGGCGGCTACACCTTC.